Listed here are 27 T cell receptor beta chains from one sample, sequenced in a study of CD8+ T cells in alopecia areata (dated by TCRdb to the late 2010s). Receptor libraries were prepared by the immunoSEQ multiplex PCR assay. RNA was extracted from all samples and reverse transcribed into cDNA as template for TCR sequencing. As stored in TCRdb, this immuneACCESS dataset retains in-frame rearrangements with V and J assigned. A fraction of the clones does not appear; measured against another copy, unresolved V genes explain less than half of the discrepancy, and the remainder lacks a known reason. The sample yields about 130,000 clones; about three fifths were counted once. 5% to 7% of the sample belongs to the ten largest clones. This sample's time point label indicates: baseline before oral tofacitinib. This specimen was CD4+ T cells sorted from blood, taken at week 0. These receptors all come from a human donor with alopecia areata.

This clone occurred once. The chain joins TRBV29-1 to TRBJ1-5; 8 nucleotides align to TRBD1. The CDR3 has 15 amino acids. Germline CDR1 reads SQVTM; CDR2 reads ANQGSEA. Unmatched junction bases numbered 12, after V lost 7 bases and J lost 4 bases. CDR3 amino acids: CSALGGTGVNQPQHF. DNA for the CDR3: TGCAGCGCCCTGGGCGGGACAGGTGTAAATCAGCCCCAGCATTTT. Full variable domain (remainder filled in from reference TRBV29-1 and TRBJ1-5): SAVISQKPSRDICQRGTSLTIQCQVDSQVTMMFWYRQQPGQSLTLIATANQGSEATYESGFVIDKFPISRPNLTFSTLTVSNMSPEDSSIYLCSALGGTGVNQPQHFGDGTRLSIL.

The rearrangement uses TRBV6-5 and TRBJ2-5; D is possibly TRBD2 (5 bases). CDR3 length: 11 residues. V was clipped by 5 bases and J by 10 bases, with 11 bases between them. Germline CDR1 MNHEY, CDR2 SVGAGI. The CDR3 DNA reads as TGTGCCAGCAGTCGGGGTTTCGGCCAGTACTTC. Translating gives CASSRGFGQYF.

The gene calls are TRBV29-1 and TRBJ1-2; 10 nucleotides align to TRBD1. CDR1 and CDR2 (germline): SQVTM, ANQGSEA. The CDR3 runs to 13 residues. The J segment lost 4 bases and the V segment lost 6 bases, leaving 5 bases of the junction unmatched. DNA for the CDR3: TGCAGCGTGGGGCGGACAGGGGGCTATGGCTACACCTTC. Protein product: CSVGRTGGYGYTF. The variable domain in full, with the rest retrieved from reference TRBV29-1 and TRBJ1-2, is SAVISQKPSRDICQRGTSLTIQCQVDSQVTMMFWYRQQPGQSLTLIATANQGSEATYESGFVIDKFPISRPNLTFSTLTVSNMSPEDSSIYLCSVGRTGGYGYTFGSGTRLTVV.

This clone was counted only a few times. The chain has TRBV7-2 and TRBJ2-6, with D possibly being TRBD1 (6 bases). CDR1 and CDR2 from the germline V gene are SGHTA and FQGNSA. CDR3 length equals 16 residues. V dropped 5 bases and J dropped 1 base, with 12 bases sitting between them. The CDR3 loop is CASSRPTGSGANVLTF. The CDR3 nucleotides are TGTGCCAGCAGCCGTCCTACAGGGTCTGGGGCCAACGTCCTGACTTTC.

This clone has more than one count but fewer than ten. The chain has TRBV4-3 and TRBJ2-3; possibly TRBD1 for D (6 bases). The CDR3 consists of 14 residues. Germline lookup yields CDR1 LGHNA and CDR2 YSLEER. The V gene lost 1 base and the J gene lost 4 bases, with 9 bases spanning the gap. CDR3 nucleotide sequence: TGCGCCAGCAGCCAAGTGGGGGCAGCAGATACGCAGTATTTT. Translated: CASSQVGAADTQYF.

The chain uses TRBV30 and TRBJ1-2; D may be TRBD1 (6 bases). Per germline, CDR1 GTSNPN and CDR2 SVGIG (reference sequence). The CDR3 is made up of 13 amino acids. The V gene lost 8 bases and the J gene lost 2 bases, with 15 bases spanning the gap. The CDR3 is CAGWGRRNYGYTF. In nucleotides, the CDR3 is TGTGCCGGATGGGGGCGCCGGAACTATGGCTACACCTTC.

In its sample, this clone was seen a few times. This chain joins TRBV29-1 and TRBJ2-7; D might be TRBD2 (5 bases). Germline V lookup: CDR1 SQVTM, CDR2 ANQGSEA. Deletions cut 4 bases from V and 2 bases from J, with 12 bases between. CDR3 length equals 13 residues. The CDR3 reads CSVGVRGTYEQYF. For the CDR3, the DNA is TGCAGCGTTGGGGTTCGGGGAACCTACGAGCAGTACTTC.

This clone was observed a handful of times. This chain uses TRBV20-1 with TRBJ2-5; unclear D gene. V lost 3 bases and J lost 3, with 5 bases in between. CDR1 DFQATT and CDR2 SNEGSKA come from the germline V gene (reference sequence). There are 11 residues in the CDR3. The CDR3 region is CSARKEETQYF. CDR3 nucleotide sequence: TGCAGTGCTAGGAAGGAAGAGACCCAGTACTTC.

The chain couples TRBV7-8 to TRBJ1-4; 7 bases line up with TRBD1. V lost 5 bases to trimming and J lost 1 base; unmatched junction nucleotides: 7. This CDR3 is 16 amino acids long. Germline V gives CDR1 SGHVS, CDR2 FQNEAQ. CDR3 DNA: TGTGCCAGCAGCCGAGAACGGGACAGAACTAATGAAAAACTGTTTTTT. Residues: CASSRERDRTNEKLFF.

This sequence joins TRBV15 and TRBJ1-4; the D is unclear. With 0 bases removed from V and 1 base from J, the gap between germline ends came to 6 bases. The CDR3 runs 15 residues. From germline, CDR1 is LNHNV and CDR2 YYDKDF (reference sequence). The CDR3 protein is CATSRDRQTNEKLFF. The DNA of the CDR3 is TGTGCCACCAGCAGAGATCGGCAAACTAATGAAAAACTGTTTTTT.

There are a few counts of this clone. Additional DNA sequences in this sample encode the identical CDR3. V and J are TRBV30 and TRBJ2-5; D is unclear. Germline CDR1 reads GTSNPN; CDR2 reads SVGIG (reference sequence). The CDR3 runs 11 residues. V lost 0 bases, J lost 5 bases, and 4 bases lay in between. CDR3 in amino acids: CAWSVGETQYF. The DNA of the CDR3 is TGTGCCTGGAGTGTCGGGGAGACCCAGTACTTC.

There are a few counts of this clone. The chain links TRBV2 to TRBJ1-1, with 7 bases fitting TRBD1. Germline lookup yields CDR1 SNHLY and CDR2 FYNNEI. The CDR3 consists of 14 residues. Germline trimming cut 7 bases from V and 0 bases from J; bases unmatched to any gene: 5. The DNA for the CDR3 is TGTGCCAGCATCGGGACAGCCCTGAACACTGAAGCTTTCTTT. Translated, it gives CASIGTALNTEAFF. Complete variable domain (other parts from reference TRBV2 and TRBJ1-1): EPEVTQTPSHQVTQMGQEVILRCVPISNHLYFYWYRQILGQKVEFLVSFYNNEISEKSEIFDDQFSVERPDGSNFTLKIRSTKLEDSAMYFCASIGTALNTEAFFGQGTRLTVV.

This clone was seen only a few times. CDR3 region: CASSRTGSDANVLTF. DNA for the CDR3: TGTGCCAGCAGTCGGACAGGGTCTGATGCCAACGTCCTGACTTTC. The chain has TRBV27 and TRBJ2-6; 8 nucleotides match TRBD1. Germline V gives CDR1 MNHEY, CDR2 SMNVEV (reference sequence). The CDR3 is 15 residues long. V lost 5 bases and J lost 7; bases outside the gene matches: 7.

There are a few counts of this clone. The chain couples TRBV7-9 to TRBJ2-1, with 11 bases that match TRBD2. The CDR3 sequence is 16 residues long. The germline V gene encodes CDR1 SEHNR and CDR2 FQNEAQ (reference sequence). J gave up 5 bases and V 3 bases, and 6 bases lay outside the gene matches. Written as DNA, the CDR3 is TGTGCCAGCAGCTTCCGACTAGCGGGAAAAAACAATGAGCAGTTCTTC. This translates into CASSFRLAGKNNEQFF.

CDR3 DNA sequence: TGTGCCAGCAGCGCCCCCCCAGGGGAATACACTGAAGCTTTCTTT. This sequence encodes CASSAPPGEYTEAFF. The V gene is TRBV7-2, the J gene TRBJ1-1; D may be TRBD1 (6 bases). Between the trimmed V and J ends, which lost 5 bases and 3 bases, there was a span of 16 bases. Germline V CDR1 and CDR2: SGHTA, FQGNSA. This CDR3 is built from 15 residues.

The chain joins TRBV6-6 to TRBJ2-1; TRBD2 aligns across 8 bases. Germline V gene lookup returns CDR1 MNHNY and CDR2 SVGAGI (reference sequence). V dropped 5 bases and J dropped 13; count of bases not matched to a gene: 10. This CDR3 has 13 amino acids. The CDR3 protein is CASSPSSGGAQFF. CDR3 in DNA: TGTGCCAGCAGTCCTTCCTCGGGGGGGGCACAGTTCTTC.

This clone came up once. The chain joins TRBV29-1 to TRBJ1-6, with 8 bases identical to TRBD1. The CDR3 sequence is 13 residues long. V was pared by 5 bases and J by 6 bases, with 3 bases of the junction left unmatched. From germline, CDR1 is SQVTM and CDR2 ANQGSEA. CDR3: CSVMTGANSPLHF. The CDR3 DNA reads TGCAGCGTTATGACAGGGGCTAATTCACCCCTCCACTTT.

This chain joins TRBV30 and TRBJ1-2; no clear D. The germline CDR1 and CDR2 sequences are GTSNPN and SVGIG (reference sequence). Trimming took 0 bases from V and 8 from J, leaving 13 bases between them. The CDR3 contains 13 residues. Written as DNA, the CDR3 is TGTGCCTGGAGTGTTAAGACGCCACAGGGCTACACCTTC. Protein: CAWSVKTPQGYTF.

CDR3 nucleotides: TGCGCCAGCAGCTTCCAGGACAGGGCTTCTGGCACAGATACGCAGTATTTT. It encodes CASSFQDRASGTDTQYF. This chain uses TRBV5-1 with TRBJ2-3; TRBD1 matches at 8 bases. V lost 2 bases, J lost 1 base, and 9 bases stayed unmatched. Germline V gene data show CDR1 as SGHRS and CDR2 as YFSETQ. The CDR3 consists of 17 residues.

This clone was counted once. The chain is built from TRBV29-1 and TRBJ1-1; 8 bases are a match to TRBD1. This CDR3 has 12 amino acids. V lost 4 bases to trimming and J lost 11 bases; unmatched junction nucleotides: 9. CDR1 and CDR2 from the germline V gene are SQVTM and ANQGSEA. DNA for the CDR3: TGCAGCGTTGCACCAAGACAGGGGAGGGCTTTCTTT. Translated, it gives CSVAPRQGRAFF.

This rearrangement joins TRBV11-2 to TRBJ2-3; D unresolved. This CDR3 has 15 amino acids. The germline V gene has CDR1 SGHAT and CDR2 FQNNGV. Trimming stripped 0 bases from V and 0 bases from J, with 7 bases between. DNA of the CDR3: TGTGCCAGCAGCTTAGACGCGTTCAGCACAGATACGCAGTATTTT. Amino acid sequence: CASSLDAFSTDTQYF.

This sequence joins TRBV18 and TRBJ1-1; no definite D call. There are 12 residues in the CDR3. Germline V gene lookup returns CDR1 KGHSH and CDR2 LQKENI. V gave up 8 bases and J gave up 6 bases, with 13 bases separating them. CDR3 sequence (DNA): TGTGCCAGCACCTCCGAGGCCTCTGAAGCTTTCTTT. It translates to CASTSEASEAFF.

This clone has only one observation. The gene calls are TRBV7-2 and TRBJ1-1; D is undetermined. Trimming left V 3 bases short and J 0 bases short, with 5 bases between. Germline CDR1 and CDR2: SGHTA and FQGNSA. CDR3 size: 13 residues. This chain's CDR3 is CASSFHMNTEAFF. The CDR3 DNA reads as TGTGCCAGCAGCTTTCACATGAACACTGAAGCTTTCTTT.

V and J are TRBV29-1 and TRBJ2-7; 9 bases are shared with TRBD1. Germline V gene sequence: CDR1 SQVTM, CDR2 ANQGSEA. The CDR3 totals 12 residues. The junction had 2 bases not matched to a gene; V was cut back by 4 bases and J by 4 bases. The CDR3 coding sequence is TGCAGCGTTGTCGGACAGGGGTACGAGCAGTACTTC. Its translation is CSVVGQGYEQYF.

The CDR3 loop is CALDRGVNTGELFF. The CDR3 region has the DNA TGTGCCTTGGACAGGGGGGTGAACACCGGGGAGCTGTTTTTT. The rearrangement uses TRBV30 and TRBJ2-2; 10 positions match TRBD1. Germline assignment: CDR1 GTSNPN and CDR2 SVGIG (reference sequence). Trimming at V came to 7 bases and at J to 1 base, leaving 3 bases not matched to a gene. This CDR3 has 14 amino acids.

The V call is TRBV2, the J call TRBJ2-5; D gene uncertain. Trimming cost V 8 bases and J 5 bases, with 15 bases left between them. This CDR3 has 13 residues. From germline, CDR1 is SNHLY and CDR2 FYNNEI. The CDR3 DNA is TGTGCCAGCCACGGGCCGCCACGGGAGACCCAGTACTTC. Protein product: CASHGPPRETQYF.

The chain has TRBV30 and TRBJ2-3; TRBD2 matches at 9 bases. The ends lost 8 bases at V and 4 bases at J; junction bases unmatched: 10. In germline, CDR1 is GTSNPN, CDR2 SVGIG (reference sequence). The CDR3 is 14 residues long. CDR3 DNA: TGTGCCGGAGCCGGGGGCGGGGGGGCAGATACGCAGTATTTT. Translated: CAGAGGGGADTQYF.